This T cell receptor (beta chain) is from a study of CD8 T cells in Susac syndrome. With random hexamers, about 0.5 to 1 ug RNA was reverse transcribed. TCRdb called the immunoSEQ multiplex PCR reads again in MiXCR, with one record for every CDR3 protein. This table has 250,000 to 300,000 distinct CDR3 sequences, approximately 89% appearing once. The CDR3 runs 15 residues. Germline CDR1 SNHLY, CDR2 FYNNEI. V was pared by 3 bases and J by 8 bases, with 16 bases between. This receptor was taken from a human donor with multiple sclerosis. V gene TRBV2 combines with J gene TRBJ1-4; D not certain. The sample consisted of CD8+ T cells from PBMCs. Written as DNA, the CDR3 is TGTGCCAGCAGTGAGAGTACGGATCTTCAGGAAAAACTGTTTTTT. Its protein is CASSESTDLQEKLFF.